One sample yielded the 7 T cell receptor beta chains listed below, sequenced in a study of CD8+CD57+ T cells in acquired aplastic anemia. CDR3 and TCR beta VDJ profiling relied on genomic DNA as the template. TCRdb reanalysed the reads using MiXCR and keeps one entry per CDR3 protein. This sample has 150,000 to 200,000 distinct CDR3 sequences, with roughly 50% found just once. Sequencing involved patients with CD8+CD57+ cell expansion previously shown by flow cytometry. The sequenced material came from sorted CD4+, CD8+, or CD8+CD57+ T cells (not recorded which) from PBMCs. These receptors came from a human donor with aplastic anemia.

The chain recombines TRBV11-3 with TRBJ1-2; D call uncertain. V lost 5 bases and J lost 2, with 9 bases in between. The CDR3 spans 13 residues. Germline CDR1 and CDR2: SGHNT and YENEEA. CDR3: CASSADTNYGYTF. CDR3 nucleotides: TGTGCCAGCAGCGCCGACACGAACTATGGCTACACCTTC.

This clonotype was counted between two and nine times. V and J are TRBV28 and TRBJ2-1, with TRBD2 matching over 7 bases. V was clipped by 7 bases and J by 3 bases; unmatched bases: 9. The CDR3 consists of 15 residues. Germline V gives CDR1 MDHEN, CDR2 SYDVKM. CDR3 DNA: TGTGCCAGCACTACCCCGGGACTAAACTACAATGAGCAGTTCTTC. It yields the protein CASTTPGLNYNEQFF.

The chain is built from TRBV19 and TRBJ1-1; maybe TRBD1 (6 bases). The germline V gene has CDR1 LNHDA and CDR2 SQIVND (reference sequence). V dropped 6 bases and J dropped 5 bases, with 13 bases sitting between them. The length of the CDR3 is 13 residues. CDR3 DNA sequence: TGTGCCAGTAGGATCTCAGGGGCTACTGAAGCTTTCTTT. Its translation is CASRISGATEAFF.

This clonotype was seen many times. V and J are TRBV7-9 and TRBJ2-5, with D maybe TRBD2 (6 bases). The CDR3 contains 14 residues. CDR1 is SEHNR and CDR2 is FQNEAQ in the germline V gene (reference sequence). Trimming cost V 8 bases and J 5 bases, with 18 bases left between them. The DNA of the CDR3 is TGTGCCAGCCGTATACCGGGAGAAGACGAGACCCAGTACTTC. Its translation: CASRIPGEDETQYF.

The sample holds many counts of this clonotype. This chain joins TRBV5-6 and TRBJ2-5; a possible D gene is TRBD1 (5 bases). The germline V gene encodes CDR1 SGHDT and CDR2 YYEEEE. This CDR3 is built from 14 residues. Trimming removed 0 bases from V and 7 bases from J, with 13 bases in between. The CDR3 bases are TGTGCCAGCAGCTTGGAGATGTTTAGGGGGACCCAGTACTTC. It is translated as CASSLEMFRGTQYF.

Many counts were recorded for this clonotype. The genes are TRBV19 and TRBJ2-7, with TRBD1 as a possible D gene (6 bases). V was pared by 7 bases and J by 0 bases, with 10 bases between. This CDR3 is built from 13 residues. Per the germline V gene, CDR1 is LNHDA and CDR2 is SQIVND (reference sequence). Written as DNA, the CDR3 is TGTGCCAGTAAGCAGGGGAGCTCCTACGAGCAGTACTTC. Translated: CASKQGSSYEQYF.

There are many counts of this clonotype. V gene TRBV28 combines with J gene TRBJ2-5; possibly TRBD1 or TRBD2 for D (5 bases each). Germline values: CDR1 MDHEN, CDR2 SYDVKM. V lost 6 bases and J 4 bases, leaving 18 bases between the germline ends. The CDR3 has 15 amino acids. The CDR3 is CASSPTGTPGETQYF. DNA of the CDR3: TGTGCCAGCAGCCCCACGGGGACGCCGGGAGAGACCCAGTACTTC.